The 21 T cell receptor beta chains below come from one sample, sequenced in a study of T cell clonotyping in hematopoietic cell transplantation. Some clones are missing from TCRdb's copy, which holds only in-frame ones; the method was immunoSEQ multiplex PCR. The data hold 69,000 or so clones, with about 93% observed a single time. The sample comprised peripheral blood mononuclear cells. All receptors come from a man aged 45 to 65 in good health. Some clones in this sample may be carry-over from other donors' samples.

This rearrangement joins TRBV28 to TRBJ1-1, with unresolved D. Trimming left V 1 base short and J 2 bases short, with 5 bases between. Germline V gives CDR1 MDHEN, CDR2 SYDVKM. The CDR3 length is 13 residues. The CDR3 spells CASSLSFNTEAFF. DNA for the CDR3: TGTGCCAGCAGTTTATCCTTTAACACTGAAGCTTTCTTT. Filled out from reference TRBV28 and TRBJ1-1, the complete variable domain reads DVKVTQSSRYLVKRTGEKVFLECVQDMDHENMFWYRQDPGLGLRLIYFSYDVKMKEKGDIPEGYSVSREKKERFSLILESASTNQTSMYLCASSLSFNTEAFFGQGTRLTVV.

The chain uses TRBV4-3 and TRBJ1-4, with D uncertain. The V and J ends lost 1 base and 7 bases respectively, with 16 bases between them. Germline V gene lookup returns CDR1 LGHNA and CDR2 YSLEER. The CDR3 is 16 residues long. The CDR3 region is CASSQGSVVGGEKLFF. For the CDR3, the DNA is TGCGCCAGCAGCCAAGGATCGGTAGTGGGTGGTGAAAAACTGTTTTTT.

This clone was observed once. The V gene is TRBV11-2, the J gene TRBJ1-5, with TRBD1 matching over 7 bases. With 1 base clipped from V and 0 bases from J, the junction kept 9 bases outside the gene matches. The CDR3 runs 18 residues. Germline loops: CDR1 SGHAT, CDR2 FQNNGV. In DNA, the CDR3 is TGTGCCAGCAGCTTAGGAAGAGGGGGACAGAATAGCAATCAGCCCCAGCATTTT. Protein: CASSLGRGGQNSNQPQHF.

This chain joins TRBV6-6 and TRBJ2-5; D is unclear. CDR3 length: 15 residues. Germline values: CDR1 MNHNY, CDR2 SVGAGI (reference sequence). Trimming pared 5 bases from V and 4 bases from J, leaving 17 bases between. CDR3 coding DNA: TGTGCCAGCAGTCCCTACCTCAACCCCCTAGAGACCCAGTACTTC. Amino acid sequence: CASSPYLNPLETQYF.

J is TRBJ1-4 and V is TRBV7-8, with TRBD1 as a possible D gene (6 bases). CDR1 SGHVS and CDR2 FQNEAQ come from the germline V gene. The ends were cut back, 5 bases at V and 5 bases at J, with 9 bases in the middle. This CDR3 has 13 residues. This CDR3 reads CASSGQLNEKLFF. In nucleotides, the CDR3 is TGTGCCAGCAGCGGACAGCTGAATGAAAAACTGTTTTTT.

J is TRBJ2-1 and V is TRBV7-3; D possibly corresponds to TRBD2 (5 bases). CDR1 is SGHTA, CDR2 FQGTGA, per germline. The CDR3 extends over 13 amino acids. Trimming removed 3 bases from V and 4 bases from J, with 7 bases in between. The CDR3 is CASSLDLYNEQFF. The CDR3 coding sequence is TGTGCCAGCAGCTTGGACTTATACAATGAGCAGTTCTTC.

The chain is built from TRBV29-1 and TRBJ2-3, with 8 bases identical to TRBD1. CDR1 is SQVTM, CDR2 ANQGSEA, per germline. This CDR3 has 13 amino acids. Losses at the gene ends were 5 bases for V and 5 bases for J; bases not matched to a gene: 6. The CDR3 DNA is TGCAGCGTTAGGACAGGGTGGGAAGATACGCAGTATTTT. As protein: CSVRTGWEDTQYF.

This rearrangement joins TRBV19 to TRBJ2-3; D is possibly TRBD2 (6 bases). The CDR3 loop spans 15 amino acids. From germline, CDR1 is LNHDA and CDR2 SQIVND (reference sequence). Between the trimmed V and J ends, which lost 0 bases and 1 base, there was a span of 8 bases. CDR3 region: CASSIDGSGTDTQYF. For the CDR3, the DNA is TGTGCCAGTAGTATAGACGGGAGCGGCACAGATACGCAGTATTTT.

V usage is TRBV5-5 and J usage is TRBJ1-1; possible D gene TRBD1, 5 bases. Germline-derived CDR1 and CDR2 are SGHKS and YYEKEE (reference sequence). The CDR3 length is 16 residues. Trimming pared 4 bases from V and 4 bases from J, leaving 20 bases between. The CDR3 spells CASSREVSAGLTEAFF. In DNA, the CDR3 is TGTGCCAGCAGCCGAGAGGTCTCGGCAGGGCTCACTGAAGCTTTCTTT. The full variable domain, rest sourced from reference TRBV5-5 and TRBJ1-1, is DAGVTQSPTHLIKTRGQQVTLRCSPISGHKSVSWYQQVLGQGPQFIFQYYEKEERGRGNFPDRFSARQFPNYSSELNVNALLLGDSALYLCASSREVSAGLTEAFFGQGTRLTVV.

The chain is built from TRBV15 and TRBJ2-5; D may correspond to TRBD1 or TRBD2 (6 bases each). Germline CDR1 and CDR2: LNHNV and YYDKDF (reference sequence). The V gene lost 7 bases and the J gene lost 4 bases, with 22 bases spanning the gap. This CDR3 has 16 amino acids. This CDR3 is CATTSFGRGERETQYF. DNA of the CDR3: TGTGCCACCACCTCTTTCGGTAGGGGGGAGCGAGAGACCCAGTACTTC. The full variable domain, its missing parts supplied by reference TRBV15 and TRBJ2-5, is DAMVIQNPRYQVTQFGKPVTLSCSQTLNHNVMYWYQQKSSQAPKLLFHYYDKDFNNEADTPDNFQSRRPNTSFCFLDIRSPGLGDTAMYLCATTSFGRGERETQYFGPGTRLLVL.

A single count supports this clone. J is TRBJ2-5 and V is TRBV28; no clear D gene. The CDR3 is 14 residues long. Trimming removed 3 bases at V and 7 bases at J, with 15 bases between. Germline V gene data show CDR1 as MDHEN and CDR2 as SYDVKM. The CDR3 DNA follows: TGTGCCAGCAGTTTTAGGTCCTCCTCGGGGACCCAGTACTTC. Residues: CASSFRSSSGTQYF.

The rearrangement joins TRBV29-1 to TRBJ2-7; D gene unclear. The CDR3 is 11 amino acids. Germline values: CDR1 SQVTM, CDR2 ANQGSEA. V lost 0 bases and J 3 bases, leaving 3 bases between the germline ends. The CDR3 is CSVEDSYEQYF. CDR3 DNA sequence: TGCAGCGTTGAAGACAGCTACGAGCAGTACTTC.

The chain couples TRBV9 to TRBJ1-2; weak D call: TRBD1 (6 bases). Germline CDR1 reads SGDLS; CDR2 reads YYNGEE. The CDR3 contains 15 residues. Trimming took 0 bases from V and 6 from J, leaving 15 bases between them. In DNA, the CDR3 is TGTGCCAGCAGCGTAGACTCCGCACAGGGAGATGGCTACACCTTC. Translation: CASSVDSAQGDGYTF.

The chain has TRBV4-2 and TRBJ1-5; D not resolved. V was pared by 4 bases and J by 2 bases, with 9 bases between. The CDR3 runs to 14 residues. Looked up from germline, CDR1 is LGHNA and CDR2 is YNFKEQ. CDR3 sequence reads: CASSPAGGNQPQHF. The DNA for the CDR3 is TGTGCCAGCAGCCCCGCGGGTGGCAATCAGCCCCAGCATTTT.

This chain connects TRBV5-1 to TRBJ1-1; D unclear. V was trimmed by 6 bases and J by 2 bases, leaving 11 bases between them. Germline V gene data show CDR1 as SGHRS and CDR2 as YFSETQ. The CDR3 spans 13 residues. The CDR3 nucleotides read TGCGCCAGCACGTCAGTGCCAAACACTGAAGCTTTCTTT. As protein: CASTSVPNTEAFF.

The CDR3 region is CASSKSSGRVDNSPLHF. CDR3 nucleotides: TGTGCCAGCAGCAAAAGCTCGGGAAGGGTTGACAATTCACCCCTCCACTTT. This rearrangement joins TRBV21-1 to TRBJ1-6. TRBV21-1 is noted as a pseudogene. The CDR3 is 17 residues long.

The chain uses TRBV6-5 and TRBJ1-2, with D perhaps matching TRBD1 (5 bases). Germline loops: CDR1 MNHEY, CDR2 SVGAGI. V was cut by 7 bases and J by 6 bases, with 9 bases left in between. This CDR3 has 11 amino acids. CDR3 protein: CASTGGDGYTF. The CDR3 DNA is TGTGCCAGCACAGGAGGGGATGGCTACACCTTC.

CDR3 loop: CASSQDLGLAGAYHSGNEQFF. CDR3 nucleotides: TGCGCCAGCAGCCAAGATCTCGGACTAGCGGGAGCTTATCATTCCGGCAATGAGCAGTTCTTC. This chain connects TRBV4-3 to TRBJ2-1; 13 positions agree with TRBD2. V lost 0 bases, J lost 6 bases, and 17 bases stayed unmatched. This CDR3 contains 21 residues. Per the germline V gene, CDR1 is LGHNA and CDR2 is YSLEER.

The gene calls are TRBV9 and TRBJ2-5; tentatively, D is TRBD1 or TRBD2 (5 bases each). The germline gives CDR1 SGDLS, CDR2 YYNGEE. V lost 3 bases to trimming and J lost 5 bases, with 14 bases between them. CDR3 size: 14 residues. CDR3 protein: CASSAAGTWETQYF. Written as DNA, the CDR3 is TGTGCCAGCAGCGCCGCAGGGACGTGGGAGACCCAGTACTTC.

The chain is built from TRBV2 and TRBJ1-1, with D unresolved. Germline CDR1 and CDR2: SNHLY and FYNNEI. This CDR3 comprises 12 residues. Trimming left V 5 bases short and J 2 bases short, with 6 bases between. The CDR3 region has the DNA TGTGCCAGCAGTTACGGCAACACTGAAGCTTTCTTT. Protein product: CASSYGNTEAFF.

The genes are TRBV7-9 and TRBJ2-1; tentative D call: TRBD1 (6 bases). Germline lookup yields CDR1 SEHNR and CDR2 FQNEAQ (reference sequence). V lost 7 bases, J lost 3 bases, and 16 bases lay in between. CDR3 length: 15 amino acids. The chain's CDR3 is CASTEGGDYYNEQFF. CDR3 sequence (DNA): TGTGCCAGCACCGAAGGGGGAGATTACTACAATGAGCAGTTCTTC.